The rows below give T cell receptor beta chains drawn from one sample of a study of identical twins. TCRdb reanalysed the 5' RACE reads using MiXCR and keeps one entry per CDR3 protein. The data hold roughly 500,000 distinct CDR3 sequences, with roughly a fifth observed a single time. This sample was shared with a second study, whose subject was T cells expressing NK-cell markers.

Sequencing was done on a sample of CD4+ T cells sorted from blood. The receptors originated from a woman in her late teens or twenties in good health. Both conserved end residues are part of each CDR3. The D gene is left open where the match is weak. Size values are once, few and many counts, or a class for expanded clones, and some rows have none.

cdr3_nt cdr3_aa d_call j_call v_call clone_size
TGTGCCAGCAGCCATCACAGTGCTAACTATGGCTACACCTTC CASSHHSANYGYTF NA TRBJ1-2 TRBV3-1 NA
TGTGCCATCAGTGGTAGCGCTCCTTATAATTCACCCCTCCACTTT CAISGSAPYNSPLHF NA TRBJ1-6 TRBV10-3 NA
TGTGCCAGCAGCCTCCCGGGAGGGGGAGATACGCAGTATTTT CASSLPGGGDTQYF TRBD2 TRBJ2-3 TRBV7-2 NA
TGTGCCACCCAGACTAGTGGGTCCTACGAGCAGTACTTC CATQTSGSYEQYF NA TRBJ2-7 TRBV10-3 NA
TGCAGTGCCACTGGGAGTTACCCTTCCTACGAGCAGTACTTC CSATGSYPSYEQYF NA TRBJ2-7 TRBV20-1 NA
TGTGCCAGCAGCGTAGGCGGACGGGGTCTGGCGAGAGCTTTCTTT CASSVGGRGLARAFF NA TRBJ1-1 TRBV9 few
TGCAGTGTGCTTCGGGATTCATATAGCAATCAGCCCCAGCATTTT CSVLRDSYSNQPQHF NA TRBJ1-5 TRBV20-1 NA
TGCGCCAGCAGTCCAAGTGAGAGCTCCTACAATGAGCAGTTCTTC CASSPSESSYNEQFF NA TRBJ2-1 TRBV4-3 NA
TGCGCCAGCAGCTTAACGGCAGGGAGTTCGGAGCTGTTTTTT CASSLTAGSSELFF NA TRBJ2-2 TRBV5-1 NA
TGCGCCAGCAGCCGTCAACAGGGATCGGATGGCTACACCTTC CASSRQQGSDGYTF NA TRBJ1-2 TRBV5-1 NA
TGCAGTGCTAGAGAAGTGACCGGGACTAGCGGGAGGGGGCAGTTCTTC CSAREVTGTSGRGQFF TRBD2 TRBJ2-1 TRBV20-1 few
TGTGCCAGCAGTTACGCGGGGGTTCGCACAGATACGCAGTATTTT CASSYAGVRTDTQYF TRBD2 TRBJ2-3 TRBV6-5 few
TGCAGCGTGGTACTAGCGGGAGGGAACACAGATACGCAGTATTTT CSVVLAGGNTDTQYF TRBD2 TRBJ2-3 TRBV29-1 many
TGTGCCAGCAGATTCCTAGCAGATACGCAGTATTTT CASRFLADTQYF NA TRBJ2-3 TRBV7-9 NA
TGTGCCAGCAGCTCTTTAGCGGGACAACTCGGTCAACAGTTCTTC CASSSLAGQLGQQFF TRBD2 TRBJ2-1 TRBV7-8 NA
TGTGCCAGCAGTGAACCCGGGAGGTACTATGGCTACACCTTC CASSEPGRYYGYTF NA TRBJ1-2 TRBV25-1 few
TGCAGTGCTATCCGGGTCCCAAATCAGCCCCAGCATTTT CSAIRVPNQPQHF NA TRBJ1-5 TRBV20-1 few
TGTGCCAGCAGCTTAAATAAGGGAGGTGGCTACACCTTC CASSLNKGGGYTF NA TRBJ1-2 TRBV7-2 NA
TGTGCCACCAGCAGAGGTGGGGGCGAGACCCAGTACTTC CATSRGGGETQYF NA TRBJ2-5 TRBV15 few
TGTGCCAGCAGCCAACAGTTCCCATCCCTTTACGAGCAGTACTTC CASSQQFPSLYEQYF NA TRBJ2-7 TRBV6-1 NA
TGCAGTGCTTCCAGGGGGCGAACTAATGAAAAACTGTTTTTT CSASRGRTNEKLFF TRBD1 TRBJ1-4 TRBV20-1 many
TGTGCCAGCAGCAAGTCCCCGGGACTAGCGGCCACTAATGAGCAGTTCTTC CASSKSPGLAATNEQFF TRBD2 TRBJ2-1 TRBV27 many
TGTGCCAGCAGTGAAATGGGGCCACAGGGTGGGACACCCCTCCACTTT CASSEMGPQGGTPLHF NA TRBJ1-6 TRBV6-1 NA
TGTGCCAGCAGCCAAGTTTGGCGGGGCAGCACAGATACGCAGTATTTT CASSQVWRGSTDTQYF NA TRBJ2-3 TRBV3-1 NA
TGTGCCAGCAGTTACACTGACGGTAACACTGAAGCTTTCTTT CASSYTDGNTEAFF NA TRBJ1-1 TRBV6-5 NA
TGCAGTGCTAGATCGGCGGGAAACAGGGATGAGCAGTTCTTC CSARSAGNRDEQFF NA TRBJ2-1 TRBV20-1 few
TGTGCCGTCCGGGACAGACTCTCTGGGGCCAACGTCCTGACTTTC CAVRDRLSGANVLTF TRBD1 TRBJ2-6 TRBV7-9 NA
TGTGCCAGCAGTTTAGAGCGGGGACTGTATTACAATGAGCAGTTCTTC CASSLERGLYYNEQFF TRBD2 TRBJ2-1 TRBV12-3/TRBV12-4 NA
TGCGCCAGCAGCCAAGCTAGCGGGAGGATCAATGAGCAGTTCTTC CASSQASGRINEQFF TRBD2 TRBJ2-1 TRBV4-3 many
TGTGCCAGCCATGAGGGAAAGTGGACAGATACGCAGTATTTT CASHEGKWTDTQYF NA TRBJ2-3 TRBV6-2/TRBV6-3 NA
TGCGCCAGCAGCTTGGTCGGAACCGTTGAAGCTTTCTTT CASSLVGTVEAFF NA TRBJ1-1 TRBV5-1 NA
TGTGCCATCAGTGCGACAGGATTTTTATACGAGCAGTACTTC CAISATGFLYEQYF NA TRBJ2-7 TRBV10-3 few
TGCAGTGCTTTTCTAGCGGGAGTTCTGAATGAGCAGTTCTTC CSAFLAGVLNEQFF TRBD2 TRBJ2-1 TRBV20-1 NA
TGTGCCAGCAGGGCGATGGGGGGCTCTGGAAACACCATATATTTT CASRAMGGSGNTIYF NA TRBJ1-3 TRBV12-3/TRBV12-4 NA
TGCAGTGCCACTCGGGAAAACTACGAGCAGTACTTC CSATRENYEQYF NA TRBJ2-7 TRBV20-1 NA
TGTGCCAGCAGTGCCCCGGGGAGGGCATCTGGAAACACCATATATTTT CASSAPGRASGNTIYF NA TRBJ1-3 TRBV6-1 NA
TGTGCCAGCAGCTTAGAGTTTGGGACAGCCTATTTAAACTATGGCTACACCTTC CASSLEFGTAYLNYGYTF TRBD1 TRBJ1-2 TRBV7-8 few
TGTGCCAGCGCTTCGCGCGGCCACCTCACAGATACGCAGTATTTT CASASRGHLTDTQYF NA TRBJ2-3 TRBV18 few
TGCGCCAGCAGCCAACAGACTAGCGGGTCGAGCTCCTACAATGAGCAGTTCTTC CASSQQTSGSSSYNEQFF TRBD2 TRBJ2-1 TRBV4-3 many
TGTGCCAGCAGCGGTCAGCCAGATACGCAGTATTTT CASSGQPDTQYF NA TRBJ2-3 TRBV5-6 NA
TGTGCCAGCAGCTTAGTCGCTAACGGGGGGCAGTTCTTC CASSLVANGGQFF NA TRBJ2-1 TRBV7-9 few
TGCGCCAGCAGCTTGGGAGGGACAGATCAGCCCCAGCATTTT CASSLGGTDQPQHF TRBD1 TRBJ1-5 TRBV5-1 NA
TGCAGCGTTGAAGGCCACGCTGAAGCTTTCTTT CSVEGHAEAFF NA TRBJ1-1 TRBV29-1 NA
TGTGCCACGCAGGGCGGGGCGACTGCTGAGACCCAGTACTTC CATQGGATAETQYF NA TRBJ2-5 TRBV9 once
TGCAGTGCTAGGGCCCAGACTAGCGGGAACGGCGAGCAGTACTTC CSARAQTSGNGEQYF TRBD2 TRBJ2-7 TRBV20-1 few
TGTGCCAGCAGTGAAATTCAGGGTAGGGCTTTCTTT CASSEIQGRAFF NA TRBJ1-1 TRBV6-1 NA
TGCGCCAGCAGTGTCTCCGAGGGAACTTCACCCCTCCACTTT CASSVSEGTSPLHF NA TRBJ1-6 TRBV10-2 once
TGCGCCAGCAGCTTAACACTAGCGGGAGGTGAGACCCAGTACTTC CASSLTLAGGETQYF TRBD2 TRBJ2-5 TRBV5-1 NA
TGTGCCAGCAGTTCGGTGGGGTCCAACAGGTTCTTC CASSSVGSNRFF NA TRBJ2-1 TRBV12-3/TRBV12-4 many
TGCAGTGCTGGCGACAGAGGCACCTACAATGAGCAGTTCTTC CSAGDRGTYNEQFF NA TRBJ2-1 TRBV20-1 NA
TGTGCCAGCTTACCCGCCGAGACAGGAGTTGAAGCTTTCTTT CASLPAETGVEAFF NA TRBJ1-1 TRBV18 NA
TGCAGTGCCGTCGCAGGAGGGACCAACACAGATACGCAGTATTTT CSAVAGGTNTDTQYF NA TRBJ2-3 TRBV20-1 NA
TGCAGCGTGGGGACTAGCGGGAGTGGGAGGAATGAGCAGTTCTTC CSVGTSGSGRNEQFF TRBD2 TRBJ2-1 TRBV29-1 few
TGCGCCAGCAGCCAAGTCTCCTCGAACACCGGGGAGCTGTTTTTT CASSQVSSNTGELFF NA TRBJ2-2 TRBV4-3 many
TGCGCCAGCAGCTTGGAGGGCGGGGGTGAGCAGTTCTTC CASSLEGGGEQFF TRBD2 TRBJ2-1 TRBV5-1 few
TGCAGTGCTTCCCTCGGTAGCGGGGGAACAGATACGCAGTATTTT CSASLGSGGTDTQYF TRBD2 TRBJ2-3 TRBV20-1 NA
TGTGCCAGCAGCTCTTATACGGGACTAGCGGGAGATGAGCAGTTCTTC CASSSYTGLAGDEQFF TRBD2 TRBJ2-1 TRBV7-8 NA
TGTGCCAGCAGTTACTCTCGAACTGGGGATTCACCCCTCCACTTT CASSYSRTGDSPLHF NA TRBJ1-6 TRBV6-5 NA